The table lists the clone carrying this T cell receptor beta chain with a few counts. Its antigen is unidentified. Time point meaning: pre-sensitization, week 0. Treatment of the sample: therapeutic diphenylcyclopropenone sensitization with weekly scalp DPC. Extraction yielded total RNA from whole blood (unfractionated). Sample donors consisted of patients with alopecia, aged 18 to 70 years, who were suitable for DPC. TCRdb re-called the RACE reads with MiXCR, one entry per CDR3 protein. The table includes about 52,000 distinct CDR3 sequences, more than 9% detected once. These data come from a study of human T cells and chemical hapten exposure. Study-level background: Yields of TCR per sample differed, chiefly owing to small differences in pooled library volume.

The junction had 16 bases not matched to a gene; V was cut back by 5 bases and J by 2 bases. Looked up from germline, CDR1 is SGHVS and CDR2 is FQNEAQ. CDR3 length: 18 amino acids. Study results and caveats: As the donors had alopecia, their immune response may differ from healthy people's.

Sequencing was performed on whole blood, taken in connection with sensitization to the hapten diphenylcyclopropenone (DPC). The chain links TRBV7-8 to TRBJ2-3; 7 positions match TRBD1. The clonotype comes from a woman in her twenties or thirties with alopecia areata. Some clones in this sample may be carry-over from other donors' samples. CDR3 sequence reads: CASSARPTQGMITDTQYF. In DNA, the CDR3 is TGTGCCAGCAGCGCCCGCCCCACACAGGGGATGATCACAGATACGCAGTATTTT.